These 9 T cell receptor beta chains were all obtained from the same sample, sequenced in a study of control samples from healthy donors and cancer patients. TCRdb's copy holds only in-frame clones and misses some; the assay was immunoSEQ multiplex PCR. Altogether about 71,000 clones are present, around 92% being singletons, with the ten largest covering under 20%. The sequenced sample consisted of PBMCs. The receptors were gathered from a man in his sixties with lung cancer.

The genes are TRBV6-5 and TRBJ1-1, with D tentatively TRBD1 (6 bases). V was shortened by 7 bases and J by 0 bases, with 9 bases between the two germline ends. This CDR3 is 13 amino acids long. CDR1 and CDR2 (germline): MNHEY, SVGAGI. The CDR3 bases are TGTGCCAGCAAAGGGGGTATGAACACTGAAGCTTTCTTT. Translating it yields CASKGGMNTEAFF.

This chain links TRBV5-6 with TRBJ2-1, with D unresolved. The ends were cut back, 4 bases at V and 8 bases at J, with 13 bases in the middle. Germline lookup yields CDR1 SGHDT and CDR2 YYEEEE. This CDR3 has 13 residues. The chain's CDR3 is CASSPINSDEQFF. The DNA for the CDR3 is TGTGCCAGCAGCCCAATAAACTCAGATGAGCAGTTCTTC.

The chain carries TRBV5-4 and TRBJ1-2; D remains unclear. The CDR3 totals 15 residues. V was pared by 0 bases and J by 4 bases, with 13 bases between. Germline loops: CDR1 SGHNT, CDR2 YYREEE (reference sequence). CDR3 coding DNA: TGTGCCAGCAGCTTGGTCCAGGAGGATAGCTATGGCTACACCTTC. It specifies CASSLVQEDSYGYTF. Filled out from reference TRBV5-4 and TRBJ1-2, the complete variable domain reads ETGVTQSPTHLIKTRGQQVTLRCSSQSGHNTVSWYQQALGQGPQFIFQYYREEENGRGNFPPRFSGLQFPNYSSELNVNALELDDSALYLCASSLVQEDSYGYTFGSGTRLTVV.

The chain recombines TRBV3-1 (or the pseudogene TRBV3-2) with TRBJ1-5; no reliable D call. The germline gives CDR1 LGHDT, CDR2 YNNKEL (reference sequence). Trimming removed 2 bases from V and 7 bases from J, with 6 bases in between. The CDR3 spans 12 residues. CDR3 DNA sequence: TGTGCCAGCAGCCAAAGTGGGCAGCCCCAGCATTTT. Encoded protein: CASSQSGQPQHF.

CDR3 bases: TGTGCCACCAGTGATTTGGGAGAGACCCAGTACTTC. Its translation is CATSDLGETQYF. This chain links TRBV24-1 with TRBJ2-5; D remains ambiguous. The CDR3 runs to 12 residues. The V gene lost 0 bases and the J gene lost 4 bases, with 2 bases spanning the gap. The germline V gene has CDR1 KGHDR and CDR2 SFDVKD.

V is TRBV18 and J is TRBJ1-1; the match to TRBD1 covers 10 bases. The CDR3 contains 17 residues. The ends lost 0 bases at V and 4 bases at J; junction bases unmatched: 8. The germline gives CDR1 KGHSH, CDR2 LQKENI. The chain's CDR3 is CASSPPDRGGHVTEAFF. The CDR3 bases are TGTGCCAGCTCACCACCGGACAGGGGGGGCCATGTCACTGAAGCTTTCTTT.

CDR3 sequence: CASSPGTVRSGNEKLFF. The DNA for the CDR3 is TGTGCCAGCTCACCAGGGACAGTGAGATCAGGTAATGAAAAACTGTTTTTT. The V and J genes are TRBV18 and TRBJ1-4, with TRBD1 identical over 7 bases. CDR1 and CDR2 from the germline V gene are KGHSH and LQKENI. Losses at the gene ends were 2 bases for V and 4 bases for J; bases not matched to a gene: 10. The CDR3 has 17 amino acids.

This CDR3 is CAIRWTGAYGYTF. CDR3 DNA: TGTGCCATCAGATGGACAGGAGCCTATGGCTACACCTTC. V is TRBV10-3 and J is TRBJ1-2; 7 bases align to TRBD1. Germline V gene lookup returns CDR1 ENHRY and CDR2 SYGVKD. V lost 6 bases to trimming and J lost 4 bases; unmatched junction nucleotides: 5. The CDR3 length is 13 residues.

The rearrangement links TRBV7-7 to TRBJ2-3; 11 bases match TRBD1. V was pared by 1 base and J by 4 bases, with 4 bases of the junction left unmatched. This CDR3 is built from 16 residues. Germline V gene data show CDR1 as SSHAT and CDR2 as FNYEAQ (reference sequence). This CDR3 reads CASSLGTGGLADTQYF. CDR3 in DNA: TGTGCCAGCAGCTTAGGGACAGGGGGCTTAGCAGATACGCAGTATTTT.